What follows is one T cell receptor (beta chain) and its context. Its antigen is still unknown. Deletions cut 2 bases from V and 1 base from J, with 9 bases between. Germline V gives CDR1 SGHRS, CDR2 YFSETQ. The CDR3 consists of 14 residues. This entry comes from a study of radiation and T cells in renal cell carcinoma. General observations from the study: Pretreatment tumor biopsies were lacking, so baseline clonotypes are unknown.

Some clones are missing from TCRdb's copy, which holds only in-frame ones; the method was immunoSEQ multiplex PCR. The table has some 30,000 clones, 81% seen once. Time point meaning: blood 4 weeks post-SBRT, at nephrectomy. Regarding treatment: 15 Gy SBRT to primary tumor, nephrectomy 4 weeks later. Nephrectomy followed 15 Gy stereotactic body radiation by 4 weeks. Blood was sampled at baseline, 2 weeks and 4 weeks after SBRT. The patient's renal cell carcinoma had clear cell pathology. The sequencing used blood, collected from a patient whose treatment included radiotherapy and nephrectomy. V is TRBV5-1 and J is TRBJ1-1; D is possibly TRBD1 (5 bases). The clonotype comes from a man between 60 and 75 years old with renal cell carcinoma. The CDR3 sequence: CASSFRGTNTEAFF. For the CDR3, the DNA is TGCGCCAGCAGCTTCCGAGGGACGAACACTGAAGCTTTCTTT. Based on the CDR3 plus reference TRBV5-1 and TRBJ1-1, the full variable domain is KAGVTQTPRYLIKTRGQQVTLSCSPISGHRSVSWYQQTPGQGLQFLFEYFSETQRNKGNFPGRFSGRQFSNSRSEMNVSTLELGDSALYLCASSFRGTNTEAFFGQGTRLTVV.